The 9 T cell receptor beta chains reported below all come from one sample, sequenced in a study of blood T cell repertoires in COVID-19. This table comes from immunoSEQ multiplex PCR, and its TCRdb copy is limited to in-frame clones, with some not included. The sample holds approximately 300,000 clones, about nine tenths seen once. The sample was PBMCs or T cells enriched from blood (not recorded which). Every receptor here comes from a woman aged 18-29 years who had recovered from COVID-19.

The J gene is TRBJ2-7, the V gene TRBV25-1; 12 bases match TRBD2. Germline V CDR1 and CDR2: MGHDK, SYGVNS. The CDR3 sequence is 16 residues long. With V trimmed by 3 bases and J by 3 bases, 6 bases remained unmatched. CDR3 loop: CASSDDQTSGSYEQYF. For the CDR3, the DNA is TGTGCCAGCAGTGATGACCAGACTAGCGGGAGCTACGAGCAGTACTTC.

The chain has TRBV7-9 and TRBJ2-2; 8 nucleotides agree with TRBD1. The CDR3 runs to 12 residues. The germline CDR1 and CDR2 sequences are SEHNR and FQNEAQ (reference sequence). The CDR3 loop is CGGGQGVGELFF. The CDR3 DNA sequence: TGTGGAGGCGGACAGGGCGTCGGGGAGCTGTTTTTT.

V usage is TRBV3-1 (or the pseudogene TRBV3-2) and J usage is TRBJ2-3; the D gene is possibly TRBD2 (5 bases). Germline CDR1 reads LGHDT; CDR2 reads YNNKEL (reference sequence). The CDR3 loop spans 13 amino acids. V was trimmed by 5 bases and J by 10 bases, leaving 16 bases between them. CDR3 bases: TGTGCCAGCAGCTACTCAGGAGCGGAGTCGCAGTATTTT. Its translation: CASSYSGAESQYF.

CDR3: CASSPDKETQYF. The CDR3 DNA sequence: TGTGCCAGTAGTCCAGATAAGGAGACCCAGTACTTC. This chain joins TRBV19 and TRBJ2-5; no clear D. The V gene's germline CDR1 is LNHDA and CDR2 SQIVND (reference sequence). This CDR3 has 12 amino acids. V dropped 5 bases and J dropped 5 bases, with 9 bases sitting between them.

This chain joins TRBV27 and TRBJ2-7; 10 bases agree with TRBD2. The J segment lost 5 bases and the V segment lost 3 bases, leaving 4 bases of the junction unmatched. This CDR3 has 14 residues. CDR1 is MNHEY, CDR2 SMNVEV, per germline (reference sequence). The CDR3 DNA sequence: TGTGCCAGCAGTTTCCTAGCGGGAGAGAACGAGCAGTACTTC. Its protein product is CASSFLAGENEQYF.

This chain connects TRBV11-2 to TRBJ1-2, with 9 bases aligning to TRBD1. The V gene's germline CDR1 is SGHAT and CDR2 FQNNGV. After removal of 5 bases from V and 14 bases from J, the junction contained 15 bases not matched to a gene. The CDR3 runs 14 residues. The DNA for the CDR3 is TGTGCCAGCAGCCCTACCGGGACAGGGCCTGACCTGACCTTC. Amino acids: CASSPTGTGPDLTF.

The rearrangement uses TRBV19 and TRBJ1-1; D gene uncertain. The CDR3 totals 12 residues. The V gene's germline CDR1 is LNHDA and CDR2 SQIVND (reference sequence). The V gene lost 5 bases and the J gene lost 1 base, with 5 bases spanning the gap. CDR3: CASSPRNTEAFF. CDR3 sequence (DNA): TGTGCCAGTAGTCCTCGGAACACTGAAGCTTTCTTT.

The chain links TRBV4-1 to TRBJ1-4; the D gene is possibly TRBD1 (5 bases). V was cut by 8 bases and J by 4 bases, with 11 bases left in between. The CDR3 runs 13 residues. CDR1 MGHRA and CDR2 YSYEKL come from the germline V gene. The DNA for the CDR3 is TGCGCCAGCGGGTCCAGGGATAATGAAAAACTGTTTTTT. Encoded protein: CASGSRDNEKLFF.

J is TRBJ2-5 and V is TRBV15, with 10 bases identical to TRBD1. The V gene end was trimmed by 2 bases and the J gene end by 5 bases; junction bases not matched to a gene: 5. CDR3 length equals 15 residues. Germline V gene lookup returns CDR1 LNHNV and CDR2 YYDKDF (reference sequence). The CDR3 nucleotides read TGTGCCACCAGCAGACCCGGGACAGGGGTTGAGACCCAGTACTTC. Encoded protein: CATSRPGTGVETQYF.